Below are 16 T cell receptor beta chains sequenced from a single sample in a study of tumor and adjacent non-tumor tissue in lung cancer (dated by TCRdb to the late 2010s). The receptor library was made with multiplex PCR. The sequencing machine was an Illumina HiSeq 2500. TCRbeta libraries were built by three rounds of nested PCR using primers (Table S4), following protocols modified from ARM-PCR. The raw public data were reprocessed by TCRdb itself: fastp quality trimming at Q25, MiXCR clonotype calling, in-frame beta chains only. Under each unique CDR3 protein, matching rows form one entry showing the most common genes and DNA. This sample holds over 110,000 distinct CDR3 sequences; roughly 70% were observed only once. Jointly, the top ten make up 18% of the sample. RNA was isolated from bulk, unsorted tissue, and RNA quality was assessed with a NanoDrop ND-1000 and an Agilent 2100. The sample comprised lung tumor tissue. These receptor sequences come from a man in his sixties with small cell lung cancer.

The gene calls are TRBV20-1 and TRBJ2-1; D is perhaps TRBD1 (5 bases). CDR3 length: 14 amino acids. Per germline, CDR1 DFQATT and CDR2 SNEGSKA (reference sequence). The CDR3 region is CSTMVGPSIYEQFF. The CDR3 nucleotides are TGCAGCACCATGGTGGGGCCCTCGATCTATGAGCAGTTCTTC.

On this clonotype: Given a much more abundant clone one base away, this may be a read error. The rearrangement joins TRBV29-1 to TRBJ2-5; D is possibly TRBD1 (6 bases). This CDR3 has 14 residues. Germline CDR1 is SQVTM and CDR2 is ANQGSEA. V was shortened by 6 bases and J by 8 bases, with 22 bases between the two germline ends. In DNA form, the CDR3 reads TGCAGCGTGAAACAGGGCCTAGGTACCGATACCCAGTACTTC. This translates into CSVKQGLGTDTQYF.

This clonotype has only a few counts. It may be a read error: a sequence one base away is much more abundant. This sequence joins TRBV14 and TRBJ2-3; D gene uncertain. CDR1 is SGHDN and CDR2 is FVKESK in the germline V gene. The CDR3 sequence is 13 residues long. CDR3 DNA: TGTACCAGCAGCCACCGACTGAAAGATACGCAGTATTTT. Amino acid sequence: CTSSHRLKDTQYF.

Worth noting for this clonotype: A much larger clone differs from this one at a single base, so this may be a read error. The V and J genes are TRBV20-1 and TRBJ2-1; TRBD2 agrees at 13 bases. The CDR3 has 15 amino acids. CDR1 DFQATT and CDR2 SNEGSKA come from the germline V gene (reference sequence). Written as DNA, the CDR3 is TGCAGTGCTAGCAGGACTAGCGGGGGTTACAGTGAGCAGTTCTTC. Its protein is CSASRTSGGYSEQFF.

The chain recombines TRBV20-1 with TRBJ2-7; 8 positions agree with TRBD2. The CDR3 is 13 residues long. Germline CDR1 and CDR2: DFQATT and SNEGSKA (reference sequence). V lost 5 bases, J lost 1 base, and 4 bases stayed unmatched. CDR3 residues: CSAVAGKSYEQYV. The CDR3 nucleotides are TGCAGTGCTGTAGCGGGGAAGTCCTACGAGCAGTACGTC.

In its sample, this clonotype was seen once. Here the CDR3 omits its conserved ending phenylalanine or tryptophan, so a read error is the likely source. The chain carries TRBV6-2 or TRBV6-3 and TRBJ2-1; the D is unclear. Deletions cut 0 bases from V and 7 bases from J, with 7 bases between. CDR1 is MNHEY and CDR2 is SVGEGT in the germline V gene. This CDR3 region has 13 residues. The CDR3 spells CASSYSSGNEQFL. Written as DNA, the CDR3 is TGTGCCAGCAGTTACTCGAGTGGGAATGAGCAGTTCTTA.

V is TRBV11-1 and J is TRBJ2-1; the D is unclear. The CDR3 extends over 15 amino acids. The germline V gene has CDR1 SGHAT and CDR2 FQDESV (reference sequence). V lost 3 bases and J lost 1, with 10 bases in between. CDR3 bases: TGTGCCAGCAGCTTTACTAACTGTTCCTACAATGAGCAGTTCTTC. Its protein is CASSFTNCSYNEQFF.

This chain connects TRBV14 to TRBJ1-6, with a weak D call TRBD1 (5 bases). The germline CDR1 and CDR2 sequences are SGHDN and FVKESK. There are 17 residues in the CDR3. Deletions cut 1 base from V and 5 bases from J, with 15 bases between. In DNA form, the CDR3 reads TGTGCCAGCAGCCAAGCATGGGGGTCCTCAAATAATTCACCCCTCCACTTT. As protein: CASSQAWGSSNNSPLHF. Combining the CDR3 with reference TRBV14 and TRBJ1-6 gives the whole variable domain EAGVTQFPSHSVIEKGQTVTLRCDPISGHDNLYWYRRVMGKEIKFLLHFVKESKQDESGMPNNRFLAERTGGTYSTLKVQPAELEDSGVYFCASSQAWGSSNNSPLHFGNGTRLTVT.

To note about this clonotype: In this CDR3 the conserved last residue, phenylalanine or tryptophan, is missing, so a read error is likely. The rearrangement links TRBV10-3 to TRBJ2-7, with D possibly being TRBD1 (5 bases). Germline values: CDR1 ENHRY, CDR2 SYGVKD. The CDR3 consists of 13 residues. V shed 6 bases and J shed 7 bases, with 16 bases lying between them. The CDR3 region is CAIREKGAVEQYI. CDR3 nucleotides: TGTGCCATCAGAGAGAAAGGGGCGGTTGAGCAGTACATC.

Concerning this clonotype itself: This may be a read error: a much more frequent sequence differs by one nucleotide. The rearrangement uses TRBV29-1 and TRBJ2-3; no clear D. This CDR3 is 12 amino acids long. The ends were cut back, 4 bases at V and 5 bases at J, with 10 bases in the middle. The germline CDR1 and CDR2 sequences are SQVTM and ANQGSEA. This CDR3 reads CSVVNHRDTQYF. CDR3 sequence (DNA): TGCAGCGTTGTAAATCATAGAGATACGCAGTATTTT.

As concerns this clonotype: The junction does not match germline at one end; this may be a read error. This chain joins TRBV20-1 and TRBJ2-6, with D unresolved. The CDR3 runs to 14 residues. Germline V gene lookup returns CDR1 DFQATT and CDR2 SNEGSKA (reference sequence). The CDR3 coding sequence is TGCAGTGGTAGAGCATGTGCTGGGGCCAACGTCCTGACTTTC. Translation: CSGRACAGANVLTF.

With respect to this clonotype: This CDR3 fails to terminate in the conserved phenylalanine or tryptophan, so it likely reflects a read error. The gene calls are TRBV11-3 and TRBJ2-1; D unresolved. CDR3 length: 13 residues. CDR1 is SGHNT and CDR2 is YENEEA in the germline V gene. Written as DNA, the CDR3 is TGTGCGAGCAGCTTACGGTCTCTCAATGAGCAGTTCTCC. It encodes CASSLRSLNEQFS.

For this clonotype: A much larger clone lies one base from this, so it may be a read error. This chain joins TRBV6-5 and TRBJ1-1; D ambiguous. Germline CDR1 is MNHEY and CDR2 is SVGAGI. V was trimmed by 0 bases and J by 0 bases, leaving 11 bases between them. This CDR3 contains 16 residues. Here the CDR3 reads CASSYSYWLMNTEAFF. The CDR3 DNA follows: TGTGCCAGCAGTTACTCGTATTGGCTAATGAACACTGAAGCTTTCTTT.

This clonotype was seen more than once but under ten times. V gene TRBV12-3 or TRBV12-4 combines with J gene TRBJ2-3; D not certain. V lost 10 bases, J lost 7 bases, and 9 bases lay in between. This CDR3 contains 10 residues. CDR3 sequence reads: CANGEYTQYF. The CDR3 DNA is TGTGCCAACGGTGAATATACGCAGTATTTT.

As to this clonotype: A clone one base away is much larger, so this may be a read error. As DNA, the CDR3 is TGTGTCAGCAGCTTGACCGGGACAGGGGGAACAGATACGCAGTATTTT. Protein: CVSSLTGTGGTDTQYF. The J gene is TRBJ2-3, the V gene TRBV7-9, with TRBD1 matching over 11 bases. The V gene's germline CDR1 is SEHNR and CDR2 FQNEAQ (reference sequence). CDR3 length equals 16 residues.

On this clonotype itself: One junction end disagrees with the germline gene, perhaps due to a read error. V usage is TRBV6-5 and J usage is TRBJ1-2; D is undetermined. CDR1 and CDR2 (germline): MNHEY, SVGAGI. The CDR3 contains 13 residues. The CDR3 protein is CDSSYAASYGYTF. CDR3 bases: TGTGACAGCAGTTACGCGGCCAGCTATGGCTACACCTTC.